These T cell receptor beta chains were read from a single sample in a study of blood T cell repertoires in COVID-19. Assay used: immunoSEQ multiplex PCR; TCRdb lists only in-frame clones, some missing. The sample includes around 130,000 clones, approximately 86% of them seen just once. Material: peripheral blood. These receptors were collected from a woman aged 45-65 years who had recovered from COVID-19. Both conserved end residues are part of each CDR3. D genes are given only for firm matches. Size is stated for part of the rows, as once, few or many counts, or as a class when the clone is expanded.

j_call v_call clone_size d_call cdr3_nt cdr3_aa
TRBJ2-2 TRBV4-2 many TRBD2 TGTGCCAGCAGCCAAGAAACCCCGGGACTAGAGGGCACCGGGGAGCTGTTTTTT CASSQETPGLEGTGELFF
TRBJ2-1 TRBV7-6 few - TGTGCCAGCAGTCAGACTCCCCGGACTGGATACAATGAGCAGTTCTTC CASSQTPRTGYNEQFF
TRBJ2-7 TRBV10-1 once - TGCGCCAGCAGTGAGCTCAGGGCGTCGGGTTTAAGCGAGCAGTACTTC CASSELRASGLSEQYF
TRBJ1-6 TRBV6-5 once - TGTGCCAGCAGCCTGGACAGTAATTCACCCCTCCACTTT CASSLDSNSPLHF
TRBJ2-3 TRBV3-1/TRBV3-2 - TRBD2 TGTGCCAGCAGCCGCGGACTAGCGGGGGCTAGCACAGATACGCAGTATTTT CASSRGLAGASTDTQYF
TRBJ2-7 TRBV29-1 - - TGCAGCGTTCGAATGGTAGTCCGCGGAACCGAGCAGTACTTC CSVRMVVRGTEQYF
TRBJ2-7 TRBV28 once - TGTGCCAGCAGCCCAAGGGGCCCCCCCGAGCAGTACTTC CASSPRGPPEQYF
TRBJ2-2 TRBV9 - TRBD2 TGTGCCAGCAGCCCAACCTCGGGACTAGCGTCGAACACCGGGGAGCTGTTTTTT CASSPTSGLASNTGELFF
TRBJ2-3 TRBV18 - TRBD1 TGTGCCAGCTCACAGGACAGGGGGAGAGATACGCAGTATTTT CASSQDRGRDTQYF
TRBJ1-6 TRBV6-6 - - TGTGCCAGCAGTTACAAGGGGTCCTATAATTCACCCCTCCACTTT CASSYKGSYNSPLHF
TRBJ2-3 TRBV29-1 - TRBD2 TGCAGCGTTGAAAGGGCGGGGGGGCTTCCAGATACGCAGTATTTT CSVERAGGLPDTQYF
TRBJ2-2 TRBV6-5 - - TGTGCCAGCAGCCTTTCGGGGAGGGGGGAGCTGTTTTTT CASSLSGRGELFF
TRBJ1-2 TRBV4-1 - - TGCGCCAGCAGCCCACTATACGGAATAGGAGGCTACACCTTC CASSPLYGIGGYTF